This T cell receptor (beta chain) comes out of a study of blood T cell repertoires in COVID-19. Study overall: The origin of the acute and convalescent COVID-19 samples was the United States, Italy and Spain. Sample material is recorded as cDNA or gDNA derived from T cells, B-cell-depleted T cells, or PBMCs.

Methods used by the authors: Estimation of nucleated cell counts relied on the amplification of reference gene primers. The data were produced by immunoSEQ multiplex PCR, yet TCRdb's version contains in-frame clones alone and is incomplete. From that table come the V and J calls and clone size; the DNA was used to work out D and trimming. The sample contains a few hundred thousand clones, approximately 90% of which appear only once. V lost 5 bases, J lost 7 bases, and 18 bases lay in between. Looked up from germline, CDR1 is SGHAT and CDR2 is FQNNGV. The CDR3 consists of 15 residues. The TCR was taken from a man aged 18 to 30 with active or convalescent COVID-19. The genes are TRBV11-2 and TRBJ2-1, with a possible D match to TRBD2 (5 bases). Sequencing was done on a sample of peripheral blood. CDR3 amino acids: CASSPTRSGLNEQFF. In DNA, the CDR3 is TGTGCCAGCAGCCCCACTAGGAGTGGGCTGAATGAGCAGTTCTTC.